The 3 T cell receptor beta chains given below trace back to one sample, sequenced in a study of blood T cell repertoires in COVID-19. Libraries were prepared by immunoSEQ multiplex PCR; TCRdb keeps only in-frame clonotypes and omits some of them. The table has roughly 160,000 clones, around 90% seen once; the top ten hold around 2.1%. Sequencing used peripheral blood. These receptor sequences come from a young man with acute or convalescent COVID-19.

V and J are TRBV30 and TRBJ1-1, with D possibly matching TRBD1 (6 bases). Germline V lookup: CDR1 GTSNPN, CDR2 SVGIG (reference sequence). Trimming took 7 bases from V and 3 from J, leaving 9 bases between them. The CDR3 sequence is 11 residues long. The CDR3 spells CAFRGYTEAFF. CDR3 bases: TGTGCCTTCAGGGGATACACTGAAGCTTTCTTT.

The chain uses TRBV3-1 (or the pseudogene TRBV3-2) and TRBJ2-1, with D possibly being TRBD1 (5 bases). Germline lookup yields CDR1 LGHDT and CDR2 YNNKEL (reference sequence). Trimming removed 8 bases from V and 0 bases from J, with 11 bases in between. The CDR3 is 14 residues long. DNA for the CDR3: TGTGCCAGCCAGGGCGCCCTCTCCTACAATGAGCAGTTCTTC. Protein product: CASQGALSYNEQFF.

This chain joins TRBV19 and TRBJ1-1; 11 nucleotides align to TRBD1. Germline loops: CDR1 LNHDA, CDR2 SQIVND (reference sequence). The CDR3 length is 17 residues. Trimming at V came to 4 bases and at J to 1 base, leaving 8 bases not matched to a gene. The CDR3 coding sequence is TGTGCCAGTAGTAGAGATCCGGGACAGGGGGGGAACACTGAAGCTTTCTTT. Encoded protein: CASSRDPGQGGNTEAFF. The variable domain in full, completed from reference TRBV19 and TRBJ1-1, reads DGGITQSPKYLFRKEGQNVTLSCEQNLNHDAMYWYRQDPGQGLRLIYYSQIVNDFQKGDIAEGYSVSREKKESFPLTVTSAQKNPTAFYLCASSRDPGQGGNTEAFFGQGTRLTVV.